This T cell receptor (beta chain) was recovered during a study of control samples from healthy donors and cancer patients. Sequencing used immunoSEQ multiplex PCR; TCRdb keeps in-frame clones, though not all of them. The sample holds about 150,000 clones; 85% to 95% are singletons and the top ten take under 2.5%. Trimming took 0 bases from V and 4 from J, leaving 14 bases between them. Germline V gene lookup returns CDR1 KGHDR and CDR2 SFDVKD. This CDR3 spans 16 amino acids. The V call is TRBV24-1, the J call TRBJ1-1; TRBD1 might be the D (5 bases). This clonotype originated in a man over 45 in good health. The sample was blood. CDR3 DNA: TGTGCCACCAGTGATTTGTGGAGGGGCGCGGGCACTGAAGCTTTCTTT. Protein sequence: CATSDLWRGAGTEAFF.